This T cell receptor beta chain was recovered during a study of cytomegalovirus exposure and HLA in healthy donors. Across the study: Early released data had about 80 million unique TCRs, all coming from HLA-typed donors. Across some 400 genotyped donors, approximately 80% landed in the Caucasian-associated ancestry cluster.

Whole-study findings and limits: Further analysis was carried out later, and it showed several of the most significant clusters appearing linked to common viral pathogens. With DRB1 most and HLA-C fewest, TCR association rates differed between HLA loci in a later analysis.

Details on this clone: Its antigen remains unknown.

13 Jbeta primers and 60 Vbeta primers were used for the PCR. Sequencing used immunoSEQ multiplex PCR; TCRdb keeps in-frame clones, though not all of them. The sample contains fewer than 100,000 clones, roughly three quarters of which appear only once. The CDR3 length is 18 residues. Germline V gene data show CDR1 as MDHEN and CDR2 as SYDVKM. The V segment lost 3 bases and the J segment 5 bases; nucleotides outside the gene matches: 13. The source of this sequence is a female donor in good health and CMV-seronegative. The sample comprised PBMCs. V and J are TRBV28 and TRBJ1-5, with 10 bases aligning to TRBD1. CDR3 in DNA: TGTGCCAGCAGTTTCCGGGACAGGGGTGTCGAAGCCGATCAGCCCCAGCATTTT. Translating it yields CASSFRDRGVEADQPQHF.